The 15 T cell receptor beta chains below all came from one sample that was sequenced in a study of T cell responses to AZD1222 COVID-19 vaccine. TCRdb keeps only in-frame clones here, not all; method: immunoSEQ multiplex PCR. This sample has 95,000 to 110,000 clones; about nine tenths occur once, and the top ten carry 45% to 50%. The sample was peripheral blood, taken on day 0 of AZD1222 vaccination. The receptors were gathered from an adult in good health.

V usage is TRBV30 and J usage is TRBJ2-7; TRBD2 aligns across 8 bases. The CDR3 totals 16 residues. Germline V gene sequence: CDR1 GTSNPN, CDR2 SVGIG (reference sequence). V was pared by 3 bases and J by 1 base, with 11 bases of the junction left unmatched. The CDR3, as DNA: TGTGCCTGGAGAGTTCGGGGTCTAGCGGGTTCCTACGAGCAGTACTTC. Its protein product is CAWRVRGLAGSYEQYF.

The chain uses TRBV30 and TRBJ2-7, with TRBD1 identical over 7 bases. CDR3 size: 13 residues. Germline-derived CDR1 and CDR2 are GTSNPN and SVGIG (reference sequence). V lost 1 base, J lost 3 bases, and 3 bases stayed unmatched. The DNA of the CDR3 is TGTGCCTGGAGTGGGGACAGAAACTACGAGCAGTACTTC. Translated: CAWSGDRNYEQYF.

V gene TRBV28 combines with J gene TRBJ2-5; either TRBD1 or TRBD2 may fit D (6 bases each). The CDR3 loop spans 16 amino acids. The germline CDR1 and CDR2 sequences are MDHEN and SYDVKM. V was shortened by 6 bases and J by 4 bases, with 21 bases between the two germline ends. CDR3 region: CASSYAGRTVGETQYF. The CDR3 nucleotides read TGTGCCAGCAGCTACGCGGGGAGGACAGTTGGAGAGACCCAGTACTTC.

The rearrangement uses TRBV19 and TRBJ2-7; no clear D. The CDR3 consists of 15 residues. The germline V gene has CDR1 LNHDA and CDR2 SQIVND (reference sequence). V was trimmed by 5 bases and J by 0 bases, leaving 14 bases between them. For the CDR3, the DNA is TGTGCCAGTAGTTCTGCGACAAGGAGCTCCTACGAGCAGTACTTC. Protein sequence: CASSSATRSSYEQYF.

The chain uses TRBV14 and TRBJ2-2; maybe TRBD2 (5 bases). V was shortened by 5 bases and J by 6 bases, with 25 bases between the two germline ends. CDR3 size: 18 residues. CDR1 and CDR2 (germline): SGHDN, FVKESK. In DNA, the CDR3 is TGTGCCAGCAGCATGACCCGGGGTTCCGTCGGGTCTTCCGGGGAGCTGTTTTTT. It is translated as CASSMTRGSVGSSGELFF.

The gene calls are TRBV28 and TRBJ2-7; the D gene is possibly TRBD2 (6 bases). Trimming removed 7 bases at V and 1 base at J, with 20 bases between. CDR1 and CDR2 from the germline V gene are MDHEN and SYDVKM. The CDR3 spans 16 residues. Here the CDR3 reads CASTEAGKGRSYEQYF. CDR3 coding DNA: TGTGCCAGCACCGAGGCGGGGAAAGGAAGATCCTACGAGCAGTACTTC.

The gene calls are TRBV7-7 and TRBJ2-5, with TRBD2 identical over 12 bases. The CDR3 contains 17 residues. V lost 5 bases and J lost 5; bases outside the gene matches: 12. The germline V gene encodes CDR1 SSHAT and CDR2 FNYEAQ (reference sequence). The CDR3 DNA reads TGTGCCAGCAGCCCAACTAGCGGGAGGCTGACGGCGGAGACCCAGTACTTC. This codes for CASSPTSGRLTAETQYF.

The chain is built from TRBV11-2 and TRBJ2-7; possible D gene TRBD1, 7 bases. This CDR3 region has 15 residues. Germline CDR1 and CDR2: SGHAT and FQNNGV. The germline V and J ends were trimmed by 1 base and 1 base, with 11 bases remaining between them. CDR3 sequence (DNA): TGTGCCAGCAGCTTAGGGCCAGGGGGGTCCTACGAGCAGTACTTC. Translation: CASSLGPGGSYEQYF.

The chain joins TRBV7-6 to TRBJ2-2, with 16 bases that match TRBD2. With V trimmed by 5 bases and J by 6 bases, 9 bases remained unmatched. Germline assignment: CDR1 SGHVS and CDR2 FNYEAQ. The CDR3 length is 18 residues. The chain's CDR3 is CASSGTGTSGREAGELFF. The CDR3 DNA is TGTGCCAGCAGCGGAACTGGGACTAGCGGGAGGGAAGCCGGGGAGCTGTTTTTT.

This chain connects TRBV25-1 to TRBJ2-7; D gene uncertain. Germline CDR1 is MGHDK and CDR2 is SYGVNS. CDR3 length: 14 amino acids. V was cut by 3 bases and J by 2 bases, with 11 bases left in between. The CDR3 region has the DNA TGTGCCAGCAGTGAGGATAGGGCCCCCTACGAGCAGTACTTC. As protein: CASSEDRAPYEQYF.

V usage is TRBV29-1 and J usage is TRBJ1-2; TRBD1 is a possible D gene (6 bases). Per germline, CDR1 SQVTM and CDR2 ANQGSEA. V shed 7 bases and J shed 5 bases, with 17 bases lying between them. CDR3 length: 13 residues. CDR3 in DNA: TGCAGCGGTCTGTCAGGGGATGGGTATGGCTACACCTTC. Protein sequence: CSGLSGDGYGYTF.

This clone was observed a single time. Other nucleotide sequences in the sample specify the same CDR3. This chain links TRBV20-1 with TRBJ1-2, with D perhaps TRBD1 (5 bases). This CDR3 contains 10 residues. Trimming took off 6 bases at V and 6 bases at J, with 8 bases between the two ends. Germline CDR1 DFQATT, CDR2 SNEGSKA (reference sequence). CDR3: CSARRDGYTF. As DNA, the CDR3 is TGCAGTGCCCGCAGGGATGGCTACACCTTC.

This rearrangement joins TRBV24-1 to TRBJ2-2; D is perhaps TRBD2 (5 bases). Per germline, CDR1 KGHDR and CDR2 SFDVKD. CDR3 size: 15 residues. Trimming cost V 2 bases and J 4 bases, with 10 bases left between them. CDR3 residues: CATSDSGLFTGELFF. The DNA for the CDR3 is TGTGCCACCAGTGATTCCGGACTTTTCACCGGGGAGCTGTTTTTT.

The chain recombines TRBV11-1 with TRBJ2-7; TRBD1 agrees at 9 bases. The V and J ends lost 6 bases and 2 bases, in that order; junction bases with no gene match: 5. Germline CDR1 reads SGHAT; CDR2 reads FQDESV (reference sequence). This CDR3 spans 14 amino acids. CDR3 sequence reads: CASSWGQGPYEQYF. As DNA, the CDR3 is TGTGCCAGCAGTTGGGGACAGGGACCCTACGAGCAGTACTTC.

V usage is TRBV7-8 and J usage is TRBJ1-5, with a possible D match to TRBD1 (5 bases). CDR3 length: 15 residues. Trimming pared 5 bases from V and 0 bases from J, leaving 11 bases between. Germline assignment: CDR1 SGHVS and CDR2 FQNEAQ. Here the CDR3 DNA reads TGTGCCAGCAGCATCCAAGACAGTAGCAATCAGCCCCAGCATTTT. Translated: CASSIQDSSNQPQHF.